This TCR beta chain appears in the sequencing data of a study of identifying expanded T cells in peripheral blood. The ends were cut back, 4 bases at V and 5 bases at J, with 14 bases in the middle. CDR3 length: 14 amino acids. Germline V gives CDR1 SGHTA, CDR2 FQGNSA. Measured with immunoSEQ multiplex PCR; TCRdb has only the in-frame clones, and not every one. The repertoire has 75,000 to 100,000 clones, about 91% of them found once; the top ten carry approximately 3%. Only one count was recorded for this clone. The V call is TRBV7-2, the J call TRBJ1-2; no clear D gene. Specimen: blood. The sequence derives from a person between 18 and 69 years old in good health. The CDR3 DNA sequence: TGTGCCAGCAGCTCACCCAGATCTCTTTATGGCTACACCTTC. Amino acid sequence: CASSSPRSLYGYTF.